Listed below are T cell receptor beta chains from one sample, sequenced in a study of blood T cell repertoires in COVID-19. TCRdb keeps only in-frame clones here, not all; method: immunoSEQ multiplex PCR. In the table there are 150,000 to 200,000 clones, about 88% of which are singletons. Sequencing was performed on PBMCs or T cells enriched from blood (not recorded which). These receptors were collected from a woman aged 18-29 years who had recovered from COVID-19. Both conserved end residues are trimmed from each CDR3.

>14|TRBV6-6
ASSQEIAGGRETQY
>12|TRBV19
ASSIDLSYNEQF
>14|TRBV2
ASSEVIQGLNEKLF
>11|TRBV28
ASSFQGDQPQH
>11|TRBV6-4
ASSTSGHSRWF
>11|TRBV2
ASTTGWGGELF
>12|TRBV6-4
ASSDVAETGELF
>14|TRBV28
ASSSYEGQINEKLF
>13|TRBV6-4
ASTKRGGSTDTQY
>12|TRBV6-5
ASRTSTGSYGYT
>13|TRBV15
ATSRPGGKGQPQH
>11|TRBV29-1
SVARATNYGYT
>13|TRBV3-1/TRBV3-2
ASSYWGGNVGEQF
>11|TRBV6-4
ASSDSAQTTEY
>12|TRBV28
ASILQGMNQPQH
>12|TRBV2
ASSAYRVVDEQY
>13|TRBV6-2/TRBV6-3
ASSPLAGGRETQY
>17|TRBV19
ASSAHPSTGGAWVGELF
>12|TRBV6-5
ASSATGTNQPQH
>12|TRBV7-9
ASSATWGDTEAF
>14|TRBV23-1
ASSQTGFYSNQPQH
>14|TRBV13
ASSLGQDPPNYGYT